The 15 T cell receptor beta chains below come from one sample, sequenced in a study of CD8 T cells in ankylosing spondylitis (dated 2017 in TCRdb). Libraries were made using 5' RACE. Sequencing took place on an Illumina HiSeq 2500. Starting from the raw public reads, TCRdb applied fastp trimming at Q25, assembled clones with MiXCR and retained in-frame beta chains. Each CDR3 protein appears once, grouped with its most common genes and DNA. Recorded for this sample are about 170,000 distinct CDR3 sequences; approximately 20% of them occurred a single time. About 8.2% of the sample is held by the ten biggest clonotypes. Sequences were obtained from blood, either unsorted or a sorted T cell fraction (not recorded which). These TCRs come from a male donor with ankylosing spondylitis or in good health (not recorded which).

This clonotype was observed many times. The rearrangement uses TRBV5-1 and TRBJ2-5; 7 bases agree with TRBD2. The CDR3 is 15 residues long. Germline assignment: CDR1 SGHRS and CDR2 YFSETQ. The V gene end was trimmed by 1 base and the J gene end by 2 bases; junction bases not matched to a gene: 5. In DNA form, the CDR3 reads TGCGCCAGCAGCTTGACGGGAGGCGCTCAAGAGACCCAGTACTTC. This sequence encodes CASSLTGGAQETQYF.

A few counts support this clonotype. The V and J genes are TRBV25-1 and TRBJ1-4; tentative D call: TRBD1 (6 bases). V was clipped by 7 bases and J by 2 bases, with 20 bases between them. This CDR3 spans 17 amino acids. Germline V gives CDR1 MGHDK, CDR2 SYGVNS. The CDR3: CASTPGTWVGTNEKLFF. The CDR3 DNA sequence: TGTGCCAGCACCCCCGGGACATGGGTCGGGACTAATGAAAAACTGTTTTTT.

With respect to this clonotype: A much larger clone lies one base from this, so it may be a read error. The chain carries TRBV5-1 and TRBJ2-2; 14 nucleotides align to TRBD2. Germline V gene lookup returns CDR1 SGHRS and CDR2 YFSETQ. This CDR3 has 18 residues. In DNA form, the CDR3 reads TGCGTCAGCAGCTTGACCCTGGGACTAGCGGGAGCGGTCGGGGAGCTGTTTTTT. It specifies CVSSLTLGLAGAVGELFF.

This clonotype was detected ten times or more. J is TRBJ2-5 and V is TRBV5-1; D is ambiguous. The germline CDR1 and CDR2 sequences are SGHRS and YFSETQ. Trimming shortened V by 0 bases and J by 1 base, and 7 bases separated the two germline ends. The CDR3 has 14 residues. CDR3 amino acids: CASSLAYSQETQYF. The DNA of the CDR3 is TGCGCCAGCAGCTTGGCCTACAGCCAAGAGACCCAGTACTTC.

For this clonotype: A much larger clone is a single base away; this may be a read error. This chain joins TRBV20-1 and TRBJ2-3; D is possibly TRBD1 or TRBD2 (5 bases each). This CDR3 is built from 15 residues. Germline assignment: CDR1 DFQATT and CDR2 SNEGSKA (reference sequence). CDR3 sequence reads: CTAPPNGGGTDTQYF. The CDR3, as DNA: TGCACTGCCCCACCAAATGGGGGTGGCACAGATACGCAGTATTTT.

This chain joins TRBV11-2 and TRBJ2-1; tentative D call: TRBD1 (6 bases). The CDR3 has 13 amino acids. Germline loops: CDR1 SGHAT, CDR2 FQNNGV. V was clipped by 6 bases and J by 3 bases, with 9 bases between them. The CDR3 nucleotides are TGTGCCAGCAGTCAGGGGCTCTACAATGAGCAGTTCTTC. Translation gives CASSQGLYNEQFF.

For this clonotype: A much larger clone lies a single base off, so this may be a read error. J is TRBJ2-2 and V is TRBV20-1, with TRBD2 identical over 11 bases. Per germline, CDR1 DFQATT and CDR2 SNEGSKA (reference sequence). The CDR3 runs 15 residues. CDR3 bases: TGCATTGCTCCACGACTAGCGGGAAACACCGGGGAGCTGTTTTTT. Protein: CIAPRLAGNTGELFF.

Many counts were recorded for this clonotype. The V and J genes are TRBV28 and TRBJ2-3; either TRBD1 or TRBD2 may supply D (6 bases each). The CDR3 is made up of 15 amino acids. V shed 8 bases and J shed 5 bases, with 20 bases lying between them. Germline CDR1 and CDR2: MDHEN and SYDVKM. The CDR3: CASCEGGRSGDTQYF. As DNA, the CDR3 is TGTGCCAGCTGTGAGGGGGGTCGGTCGGGAGATACGCAGTATTTT.

This clonotype was observed a few times. The chain joins TRBV28 to TRBJ2-1, with TRBD2 identical over 10 bases. From germline, CDR1 is MDHEN and CDR2 SYDVKM. This CDR3 region has 16 residues. With V trimmed by 3 bases and J by 7 bases, 9 bases remained unmatched. The DNA for the CDR3 is TGTGCCAGCAGTTTGCCGAGCCCTAGCGGGAGAAATGAGCAGTTCTTC. Translation: CASSLPSPSGRNEQFF.

This clonotype was found many times. The J gene is TRBJ1-1, the V gene TRBV18; 9 bases are a match to TRBD1. V trimming: 3 bases; J trimming: 5 bases; junction bases outside the gene matches: 7. Per germline, CDR1 KGHSH and CDR2 LQKENI. The CDR3 runs to 15 residues. The CDR3 nucleotides are TGTGCCAGCTCACCGTTGGACAGGGGAGGAACTGAAGCTTTCTTT. Amino acid sequence: CASSPLDRGGTEAFF.

This clonotype was picked up many times. V usage is TRBV20-1 and J usage is TRBJ2-3, with TRBD2 as a possible D gene (6 bases). Trimming took off 0 bases at V and 0 bases at J, with 13 bases between the two ends. The CDR3 is 16 amino acids. Per the germline V gene, CDR1 is DFQATT and CDR2 is SNEGSKA (reference sequence). This CDR3 reads CSARDRLAASTDTQYF. The CDR3 DNA follows: TGCAGTGCTAGAGATAGGTTAGCGGCTAGCACAGATACGCAGTATTTT.

This clonotype was seen ten or more times. This chain links TRBV12-3 or TRBV12-4 with TRBJ1-1; D is unresolved. Deletions cut 0 bases from V and 6 bases from J, with 14 bases between. The CDR3 runs 15 residues. The CDR3 DNA follows: TGTGCCAGCAGTTTAGCACGGGGAAGCAGCGCTGAAGCTTTCTTT. Translating gives CASSLARGSSAEAFF.

This rearrangement joins TRBV29-1 to TRBJ2-1, with D perhaps TRBD2 (5 bases). The V gene's germline CDR1 is SQVTM and CDR2 ANQGSEA. The ends were cut back, 2 bases at V and 8 bases at J, with 13 bases in the middle. The CDR3 has 13 residues. CDR3 coding DNA: TGCAGCGTTGAACATAACGGGAACGATGAGCAGTTCTTC. This sequence encodes CSVEHNGNDEQFF.

This clonotype was seen a single time. The junction departs from germline at one end; a sequencing error may be responsible. The chain joins TRBV5-1 to TRBJ2-7; D is unresolved. The germline V gene has CDR1 SGHRS and CDR2 YFSETQ. The CDR3 is made up of 11 amino acids. The chain's CDR3 is CASSSTYQQYF. CDR3 in DNA: TGCGCCAGCAGCAGCACCTACCAGCAGTACTTC.

This clonotype has ten or more counts. The rearrangement uses TRBV5-1 and TRBJ1-3; no definite D call. Germline V lookup: CDR1 SGHRS, CDR2 YFSETQ. The V end lost 4 bases, the J end lost 1 base, and 18 bases lay between the germline ends. The CDR3 consists of 17 residues. The CDR3 region is CASSQRGSDSSGNTIYF. The CDR3 DNA sequence: TGCGCCAGCAGCCAAAGAGGTTCAGATAGTTCTGGAAACACCATATATTTT.